These 5 T cell receptor beta chains were all obtained from the same sample, sequenced in a study of PD-1 blockade in mismatch repair-deficient tumors. Sequencing used immunoSEQ multiplex PCR; TCRdb keeps in-frame clones, though not all of them. Found here are 100,000 to 150,000 clones, 70% to 90% of them singletons; the top ten hold approximately 12%. The sample in question was peripheral blood, obtained 44 weeks after starting pembrolizumab. Source of these receptors: an adult with mismatch repair-deficient cancer.

CDR3 sequence (DNA): TGTGCCGTTACGCCGGGACAGGGAAGTTCCTACGAGCAGTACTTC. Protein sequence: CAVTPGQGSSYEQYF. The J gene is TRBJ2-7, the V gene TRBV6-5; the match to TRBD1 covers 9 bases. This CDR3 has 15 amino acids. The J segment lost 1 base and the V segment lost 11 bases, leaving 12 bases of the junction unmatched. Germline V CDR1 and CDR2: MNHEY, SVGAGI.

The gene calls are TRBV4-2 and TRBJ2-5, with TRBD2 matching over 7 bases. There are 18 residues in the CDR3. Germline CDR1 and CDR2: LGHNA and YNFKEQ. V trimming: 1 base; J trimming: 5 bases; junction bases outside the gene matches: 16. CDR3 in DNA: TGTGCCAGCAGCCAAGTGGATCTGGGGGGAGGGCTAAGGGAGACCCAGTACTTC. This translates into CASSQVDLGGGLRETQYF.

The chain recombines TRBV27 with TRBJ2-7; 9 positions match TRBD2. Germline assignment: CDR1 MNHEY and CDR2 SMNVEV (reference sequence). The V gene end was trimmed by 6 bases and the J gene end by 1 base; junction bases not matched to a gene: 7. The CDR3 loop spans 15 amino acids. Written as DNA, the CDR3 is TGTGCCAGCAGGGAGGGACTAGCCTTTTCCTACGAGCAGTACTTC. Encoded protein: CASREGLAFSYEQYF.

This sequence joins TRBV13 and TRBJ1-2; 10 nucleotides line up with TRBD1. CDR3 length: 16 residues. Germline lookup yields CDR1 PRHDT and CDR2 FYEKMQ (reference sequence). Trimming removed 1 base from V and 0 bases from J; junction bases left unmatched: 2. In nucleotides, the CDR3 is TGTGCCAGCAGCTTAGCGGACAGGGGGGCTAACTATGGCTACACCTTC. It specifies CASSLADRGANYGYTF. Full variable domain (missing parts from reference TRBV13 and TRBJ1-2): AAGVIQSPRHLIKEKRETATLKCYPIPRHDTVYWYQQGPGQDPQFLISFYEKMQSDKGSIPDRFSAQQFSDYHSELNMSSLELGDSALYFCASSLADRGANYGYTFGSGTRLTVV.

The rearrangement links TRBV19 to TRBJ1-2; perhaps TRBD1 as D (6 bases). Trimming shortened V by 0 bases and J by 3 bases, and 14 bases separated the two germline ends. Germline lookup yields CDR1 LNHDA and CDR2 SQIVND (reference sequence). The CDR3 loop spans 16 amino acids. The CDR3 coding sequence is TGTGCCAGTAGTATAGAAGGCGGCAGGGGTTACTATGGCTACACCTTC. Translation: CASSIEGGRGYYGYTF.